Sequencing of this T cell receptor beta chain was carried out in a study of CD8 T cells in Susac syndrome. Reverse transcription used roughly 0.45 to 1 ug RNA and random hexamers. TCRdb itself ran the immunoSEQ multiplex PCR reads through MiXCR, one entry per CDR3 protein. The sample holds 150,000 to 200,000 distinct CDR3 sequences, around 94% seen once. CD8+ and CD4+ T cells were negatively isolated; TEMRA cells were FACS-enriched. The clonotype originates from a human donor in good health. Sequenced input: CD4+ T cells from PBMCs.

CDR3 loop: CSVEIPGIEAFF. The CDR3 DNA reads as TGCAGCGTTGAAATACCAGGGATTGAAGCTTTCTTT. The chain carries TRBV29-1 and TRBJ1-1; TRBD1 is a possible D gene (5 bases). V was cut by 2 bases and J by 7 bases, with 11 bases left in between. This CDR3 is built from 12 residues. Germline V gene lookup returns CDR1 SQVTM and CDR2 ANQGSEA. The full variable domain, completed using reference TRBV29-1 and TRBJ1-1, is SAVISQKPSRDICQRGTSLTIQCQVDSQVTMMFWYRQQPGQSLTLIATANQGSEATYESGFVIDKFPISRPNLTFSTLTVSNMSPEDSSIYLCSVEIPGIEAFFGQGTRLTVV.